These 17 T cell receptor beta chains originate from one sample sequenced in a study of vaccination and CD4 T cells after COVID-19. Treatment noted: approximately 9-day PBMC culture with coronavirus spike peptide pools or control peptides (ViraFEST assay). These receptors lack a known antigen. Sequencing of DNA taken from cultured CD4+ T cells relied on the Oncomine TCR Beta short-read assay. TCRdb fed the PCR reads into MiXCR, producing one record per CDR3 protein. The table has about 25,000 distinct CDR3 sequences, around 48% seen once; the top ten hold 5.5% to 7%. Sample: CD4+ T cells from blood, cultured in vitro. The source of these receptors is a human donor who had recovered from COVID-19.

The rearrangement joins TRBV27 to TRBJ1-6; 7 positions agree with TRBD1. Losses at the gene ends were 5 bases for V and 7 bases for J; bases not matched to a gene: 11. The length of the CDR3 is 16 residues. CDR1 is MNHEY, CDR2 SMNVEV, per germline (reference sequence). The CDR3 DNA follows: TGTGCCAGCAGTCCCCAACCGTCAGGGGGGAATTCACCCCTCCACTTT. This sequence encodes CASSPQPSGGNSPLHF.

This chain joins TRBV6-1 and TRBJ1-3; D gene uncertain. V was shortened by 7 bases and J by 2 bases, with 18 bases between the two germline ends. Germline V lookup: CDR1 MNHNS, CDR2 SASEGT. This CDR3 region has 16 residues. The CDR3 DNA follows: TGTGCCAGCACCAATCATGTGAGGCGGGCTGGAAACACCATATATTTT. Its translation: CASTNHVRRAGNTIYF.

This clonotype was seen a few times. The gene calls are TRBV20-1 and TRBJ1-4, with 10 nucleotides matching TRBD1. The ends lost 6 bases at V and 5 bases at J; junction bases unmatched: 3. Germline values: CDR1 DFQATT, CDR2 SNEGSKA (reference sequence). The CDR3 length is 13 residues. In DNA, the CDR3 is TGCAGTGCGAGGACAGGGGGAAATGAAAAACTGTTTTTT. This gives the protein CSARTGGNEKLFF.

The chain employs TRBV12-3 or TRBV12-4 and TRBJ1-1, with 11 positions matching TRBD1. With 7 bases clipped from V and 10 bases from J, the junction kept 8 bases outside the gene matches. The CDR3 spans 13 residues. In nucleotides, the CDR3 is TGTGCCAGCATTGGGACAGGGGGGACCTCAGCTTTCTTT. Translation gives CASIGTGGTSAFF.

This clonotype has a handful of counts. CDR3 loop: CASSLGGTGGLDEQFF. CDR3 nucleotide sequence: TGTGCCAGCAGCTTAGGAGGGACCGGAGGGTTGGATGAGCAGTTCTTC. This sequence joins TRBV7-9 and TRBJ2-1, with D perhaps matching TRBD2 (6 bases). Germline V CDR1 and CDR2: SEHNR, FQNEAQ (reference sequence). CDR3 size: 16 residues. V was cut by 1 base and J by 8 bases, with 18 bases left in between.

This clonotype occurred a few times. The chain employs TRBV11-2 and TRBJ2-5, with 9 bases matching TRBD1. V shed 7 bases, J shed 5 bases, and the junction held 11 bases outside the gene matches. The CDR3 covers 15 residues. Looked up from germline, CDR1 is SGHAT and CDR2 is FQNNGV. CDR3 sequence (DNA): TGTGCCAGCATCGGTACAGGGGGCGCGAGGGAGACCCAGTACTTC. It is translated as CASIGTGGARETQYF.

The chain recombines TRBV10-1 with TRBJ2-2; possibly TRBD1 for D (6 bases). The V and J ends lost 2 bases and 2 bases respectively, with 12 bases between them. The CDR3 runs to 16 residues. Germline V CDR1 and CDR2: WNHNN, SYGVQD (reference sequence). The CDR3 is CASSEVTGSNTGELFF. The CDR3 region has the DNA TGCGCCAGCAGTGAGGTAACAGGGTCCAACACCGGGGAGCTGTTTTTT.

The chain couples TRBV2 to TRBJ2-6; either TRBD1 or TRBD2 may fit D (7 bases each). V dropped 3 bases and J dropped 3 bases, with 15 bases sitting between them. Germline CDR1 is SNHLY and CDR2 is FYNNEI. The CDR3 has 17 amino acids. CDR3 coding DNA: TGTGCCAGCAGTGATGGGGGAGGGGGCTTTGGGGCCAACGTCCTGACTTTC. Translated: CASSDGGGGFGANVLTF.

This clonotype came up a few times. The chain couples TRBV18 to TRBJ2-2; 10 bases match TRBD1. J lost 5 bases, V lost 1 base, and 1 base had no gene match. The V gene's germline CDR1 is KGHSH and CDR2 LQKENI. The CDR3 extends over 15 amino acids. This chain's CDR3 is CASSPLDRGTGELFF. DNA for the CDR3: TGTGCCAGCTCACCACTGGACAGGGGGACCGGGGAGCTGTTTTTT.

CDR3: CASSMQGADTQYF. In DNA, the CDR3 is TGTGCCAGTAGTATGCAGGGGGCGGATACGCAGTATTTT. V is TRBV19 and J is TRBJ2-3; 8 nucleotides line up with TRBD1. CDR3 length: 13 residues. Trimming cost V 3 bases and J 6 bases; bases outside gene matches: 2. In germline, CDR1 is LNHDA, CDR2 SQIVND (reference sequence).

The V call is TRBV28, the J call TRBJ2-7; possibly TRBD1 for D (6 bases). Trimming cost V 6 bases and J 3 bases, with 15 bases left between them. CDR1 and CDR2 (germline): MDHEN, SYDVKM. This CDR3 contains 14 residues. The CDR3 nucleotides are TGTGCCAGCAGCCTCGACGGGACATACTACGAGCAGTACTTC. It yields the protein CASSLDGTYYEQYF.

The rearrangement joins TRBV3-1 to TRBJ2-7; TRBD2 matches 13 bases. J gave up 7 bases and V 7 bases, and 10 bases lay outside the gene matches. Germline CDR1 reads LGHDT; CDR2 reads YNNKEL (reference sequence). The CDR3 is 15 amino acids. The CDR3 DNA follows: TGTGCCAGCACCAAGACTAGCGGGGGGTTTAGGGAGCAGTACTTC. This codes for CASTKTSGGFREQYF.

J is TRBJ2-2 and V is TRBV20-1; D is unresolved. Deletions cut 3 bases from V and 8 bases from J, with 13 bases between. The CDR3 has 13 amino acids. Germline-derived CDR1 and CDR2 are DFQATT and SNEGSKA (reference sequence). CDR3 DNA: TGCAGTGCTAGGCGATCCAGCAGGGGGGAGCTGTTTTTT. Translation gives CSARRSSRGELFF.

This clonotype showed up just a few times. V gene TRBV2 combines with J gene TRBJ1-6, with no clear D. The V end lost 8 bases, the J end lost 7 bases, and 15 bases lay between the germline ends. The CDR3 sequence is 14 residues long. Germline loops: CDR1 SNHLY, CDR2 FYNNEI. CDR3 coding DNA: TGTGCCAGCTTCGGTCACAAGGGAAATTCACCCCTCCACTTT. It codes for CASFGHKGNSPLHF.

The chain links TRBV18 to TRBJ2-6; D perhaps matches TRBD1 (5 bases). CDR1 is KGHSH, CDR2 LQKENI, per germline. V was trimmed by 5 bases and J by 2 bases, leaving 10 bases between them. This CDR3 comprises 15 residues. CDR3 loop: CASSIGAAGANVLTF. CDR3 nucleotides: TGTGCCAGCTCAATAGGGGCAGCTGGGGCCAACGTCCTGACTTTC. The full variable domain, completed using reference TRBV18 and TRBJ2-6, is NAGVMQNPRHLVRRRGQEARLRCSPMKGHSHVYWYRQLPEEGLKFMVYLQKENIIDESGMPKERFSAEFPKEGPSILRIQQVVRGDSAAYFCASSIGAAGANVLTFGAGSRLTVL.

J is TRBJ1-2 and V is TRBV19; maybe TRBD1 (5 bases). This CDR3 comprises 15 residues. Between the trimmed V and J ends, which lost 3 bases and 5 bases, there was a span of 16 bases. Germline CDR1 LNHDA, CDR2 SQIVND (reference sequence). The CDR3 DNA is TGTGCCAGTAGTATGGGGACGGATCTTCCTTATGGCTACACCTTC. Its translation is CASSMGTDLPYGYTF. Variable domain in full (rest from reference TRBV19 and TRBJ1-2): DGGITQSPKYLFRKEGQNVTLSCEQNLNHDAMYWYRQDPGQGLRLIYYSQIVNDFQKGDIAEGYSVSREKKESFPLTVTSAQKNPTAFYLCASSMGTDLPYGYTFGSGTRLTVV.

This chain joins TRBV12-3 or TRBV12-4 and TRBJ1-6; weak D call: TRBD1 (5 bases). CDR3 length equals 15 residues. V was cut by 3 bases and J by 7 bases, with 13 bases left in between. The DNA for the CDR3 is TGTGCCAGCAGTTTTGAGGTACAGGCGAATTCACCCCTCCACTTT. It is translated as CASSFEVQANSPLHF.